The sequence of this TCR beta chain was determined in a study of T cell responses to AZD1222 COVID-19 vaccine. General study points: Scientists sampled the repertoires only once the peak T cell response had passed. Females outnumbered males among donors, who were mostly white British; clonal diversity was possibly underestimated. Unmutated variant regions are reportedly the target of nearly half of TCRs that are spike-specific.

The germline V gene encodes CDR1 LNHDA and CDR2 SQIVND (reference sequence). This CDR3 has 19 amino acids. With 2 bases removed from V and 1 base from J, the gap between germline ends came to 23 bases. Assay: immunoSEQ multiplex PCR; the TCRdb copy retains only in-frame clones and omits some. The sample includes about 180,000 clones, 90% to 95% of them seen just once. Remarks on this clone: What it recognizes is unknown.

The sample was peripheral blood, taken 28 days after the second AZD1222 dose. This receptor was obtained from an adult who received the AZD1222 COVID-19 vaccine. The rearrangement joins TRBV19 to TRBJ1-1; tentative D call: TRBD1 (6 bases). The CDR3 sequence: CASSISSDRRRTRNTEAFF. For the CDR3, the DNA is TGTGCCAGTAGTATATCGTCCGACAGGCGCCGAACTAGGAACACTGAAGCTTTCTTT.